This T cell receptor beta chain stems from a study of vaccination effects on CD4 cells after COVID-19. Once cultured for 10 days, the cells underwent separation to obtain CD4+ T cells. Neither prior SARS-CoV-2 infection nor positive nucleocapsid antibodies were present in the vaccine recipients. Trimming shortened V by 4 bases and J by 3 bases, and 15 bases separated the two germline ends. This CDR3 region has 15 residues. Germline lookup yields CDR1 SGHRS and CDR2 YFSETQ. The repertoire was sequenced with immunoSEQ multiplex PCR; TCRdb's copy has only in-frame clones and lacks some. The sample lists around 41,000 clones, roughly 82% occurring once. As concerns this clone: Its antigen remains unidentified.

V is TRBV5-1 and J is TRBJ2-3, with D unclear. The specimen was CD4+ T cells from PBMCs cultured without peptide, collected before COVID-19 vaccination. This TCR was recovered from a human donor who received a COVID-19 vaccine. The CDR3 DNA sequence: TGCGCCAGCAGCCTTATTGTAGGGCAGACAGATACGCAGTATTTT. Its protein product is CASSLIVGQTDTQYF.